Listed below are T cell receptor beta chains from one sample, sequenced in a study of CXCR3-negative and CXCR3-positive naive CD8 T cells. TCRdb reprocessed the 5' RACE reads and keeps a single row for each CDR3 protein, giving no DNA. Its listing shows about 120,000 distinct CDR3 sequences. Sample: naive CXCR3+ CD8+ T cells from blood. The receptors were gathered from a human donor in good health. Some clones in this sample may be carry-over from other donors' samples. Each CDR3 is given with its conserved first and last residue.

J gene: TRBJ2-3; V gene: TRBV6-5; CDR3 protein: CASRMSNRGTDTQYF
J gene: TRBJ2-7; V gene: TRBV5-1; CDR3 protein: CASSPTTDRSSYEQYF
J gene: TRBJ1-1; V gene: TRBV29-1; CDR3 protein: CSVPSASHTEAFF
J gene: TRBJ2-1; V gene: TRBV30; CDR3 protein: CAWDPGQGYNEQFF
J gene: TRBJ1-2; V gene: TRBV10-3; CDR3 protein: CAISGGPDNYGYTF
J gene: TRBJ2-5; V gene: TRBV5-4; CDR3 protein: CASSLTGSEETQYF
J gene: TRBJ1-3; V gene: TRBV2; CDR3 protein: CASSESGIQSLSGNTIYF
J gene: TRBJ2-2; V gene: TRBV15; CDR3 protein: CATSKSRGDAGELFF
J gene: TRBJ2-2; V gene: TRBV30; CDR3 protein: CASGGETNTGELFF
J gene: TRBJ2-7; V gene: TRBV29-1; CDR3 protein: CSVEPLLAGGGEQYF
J gene: TRBJ2-7; V gene: TRBV4-1; CDR3 protein: CASSPTGQAFEQYF
J gene: TRBJ2-3; V gene: TRBV12-3/TRBV12-4; CDR3 protein: CASSPRGGSTDTQYF
J gene: TRBJ2-7; V gene: TRBV10-3; CDR3 protein: CAISEGTSGSQAYEQYF
J gene: TRBJ2-1; V gene: TRBV6-2/TRBV6-3; CDR3 protein: CASSIYPGTSGKAEQFF
J gene: TRBJ2-1; V gene: TRBV9; CDR3 protein: CASSANLAGLYNEQFF
J gene: TRBJ1-2; V gene: TRBV7-6; CDR3 protein: CASSLTTGGGYGYTF
J gene: TRBJ2-5; V gene: TRBV5-6; CDR3 protein: CASSFGTPGTQYF
J gene: TRBJ2-7; V gene: TRBV12-3/TRBV12-4; CDR3 protein: CASSYPGRPGSYEQYF
J gene: TRBJ1-1; V gene: TRBV4-3; CDR3 protein: CASSQVFLDNTEAFF
J gene: TRBJ2-7; V gene: TRBV5-1; CDR3 protein: CASSESSGIYEQYF
J gene: TRBJ2-7; V gene: TRBV11-2; CDR3 protein: CASSWGGPYEQYF
J gene: TRBJ2-3; V gene: TRBV20-1; CDR3 protein: CSARDPQGLAGTDTQYF
J gene: TRBJ2-1; V gene: TRBV5-1; CDR3 protein: CASSSSGEYNEQFF
J gene: TRBJ2-1; V gene: TRBV14; CDR3 protein: CASSLTSGGVSSYNEQFF
J gene: TRBJ1-1; V gene: TRBV20-1; CDR3 protein: CSAWDNSNTEAFF
J gene: TRBJ1-1; V gene: TRBV29-1; CDR3 protein: CSVVSQGSTEAFF
J gene: TRBJ2-5; V gene: TRBV4-1; CDR3 protein: CASSQRYRAQETQYF
J gene: TRBJ2-1; V gene: TRBV20-1; CDR3 protein: CSALGQGPSYNGQFF
J gene: TRBJ1-3; V gene: TRBV29-1; CDR3 protein: CSVETGTGGGNTIYF
J gene: TRBJ1-4; V gene: TRBV7-9; CDR3 protein: CASSLWGQETPEKLFF
J gene: TRBJ2-7; V gene: TRBV20-1; CDR3 protein: CSAIEDRAYEQYF
J gene: TRBJ2-6; V gene: TRBV12-3/TRBV12-4; CDR3 protein: CASSLDDRGPGANVLTF
J gene: TRBJ2-2; V gene: TRBV28; CDR3 protein: CASSLRWSAYTGELFF
J gene: TRBJ1-1; V gene: TRBV6-5; CDR3 protein: CASSPGLSEAFF
J gene: TRBJ2-1; V gene: TRBV7-9; CDR3 protein: CASSSGLGNYNEQFF
J gene: TRBJ1-1; V gene: TRBV4-3; CDR3 protein: CASSQERNSGWNTEAFF
J gene: TRBJ2-3; V gene: TRBV13; CDR3 protein: CASSSGTSLGDTQYF
J gene: TRBJ1-6; V gene: TRBV7-9; CDR3 protein: CASSLDNTRALHF
J gene: TRBJ2-1; V gene: TRBV7-6; CDR3 protein: CASSLVSAEMGNEQFF
J gene: TRBJ1-5; V gene: TRBV28; CDR3 protein: CASSLQGQAQPQHF
J gene: TRBJ2-1; V gene: TRBV5-1; CDR3 protein: CASSLDSSSYNEQFF
J gene: TRBJ2-7; V gene: TRBV4-3; CDR3 protein: CASSRDRQGHEQYF
J gene: TRBJ1-2; V gene: TRBV4-1; CDR3 protein: CASSLAVDGSYGYTF
J gene: TRBJ1-1; V gene: TRBV5-1; CDR3 protein: CASGFDGNTEAFF
J gene: TRBJ2-1; V gene: TRBV9; CDR3 protein: CASNLAGVSYNEQFF
J gene: TRBJ2-1; V gene: TRBV6-1; CDR3 protein: CATVQSSYNEQFF
J gene: TRBJ1-2; V gene: TRBV9; CDR3 protein: CASSATGNYGYTF
J gene: TRBJ2-1; V gene: TRBV20-1; CDR3 protein: CSASYRRSGGNNEQFF
J gene: TRBJ2-6; V gene: TRBV12-3/TRBV12-4; CDR3 protein: CASSLAHRSGANVLTF
J gene: TRBJ2-1; V gene: TRBV28; CDR3 protein: CASSLMLVPGKTFF
J gene: TRBJ2-1; V gene: TRBV15; CDR3 protein: CATSGGGSSYNEQFF
J gene: TRBJ2-7; V gene: TRBV20-1; CDR3 protein: CSGSSKGQGFSFYEQYF
J gene: TRBJ2-7; V gene: TRBV2; CDR3 protein: CASTPRISGFSYEQYF
J gene: TRBJ1-4; V gene: TRBV7-9; CDR3 protein: CASSTKGGTNEKLFF
J gene: TRBJ2-5; V gene: TRBV7-9; CDR3 protein: CASSLAAPETQYF